Presented here are 26 T cell receptor beta chains from one specimen sequenced in a study of blood T cell repertoires in COVID-19. Using immunoSEQ multiplex PCR, the repertoire was profiled, and TCRdb retains in-frame clones only, with some absent. The table lists some 330,000 clones, approximately 84% of them singletons. The sample taken for sequencing was PBMCs or T cells enriched from blood (not recorded which). The receptor source for this set is a man aged 25-40 years who had recovered from COVID-19.

The V and J genes are TRBV7-6 and TRBJ1-2; the D is unclear. Trimming took 2 bases from V and 6 from J, leaving 13 bases between them. Germline CDR1 is SGHVS and CDR2 is FNYEAQ. This CDR3 is 14 amino acids long. This chain's CDR3 is CASSLKSGGDGYTF. The CDR3 DNA sequence: TGTGCCAGCAGCTTAAAATCCGGCGGGGATGGCTACACCTTC.

This clone was counted between two and nine times. The V call is TRBV11-2, the J call TRBJ2-2; perhaps TRBD1 as D (6 bases). CDR3 length equals 17 residues. V lost 5 bases, J lost 0 bases, and 16 bases lay in between. Germline V gene sequence: CDR1 SGHAT, CDR2 FQNNGV. CDR3 amino acids: CASSRGQGKSNTGELFF. CDR3 nucleotide sequence: TGTGCCAGCAGCCGAGGTCAGGGGAAGTCGAACACCGGGGAGCTGTTTTTT.

The DNA for the CDR3 is TGTGCCAGCAGTCCCGGGGACAGTACTAATGAAAAACTGTTTTTT. Its translation: CASSPGDSTNEKLFF. V usage is TRBV27 and J usage is TRBJ1-4, with 7 bases fitting TRBD1. The V gene's germline CDR1 is MNHEY and CDR2 SMNVEV (reference sequence). The CDR3 length is 15 residues. V shed 5 bases, J shed 2 bases, and the junction held 5 bases outside the gene matches.

The rearrangement joins TRBV19 to TRBJ1-2, with D possibly TRBD1 on 5 matching bases. CDR1 LNHDA and CDR2 SQIVND come from the germline V gene (reference sequence). The CDR3 has 16 residues. Trimming removed 2 bases at V and 4 bases at J, with 17 bases between. For the CDR3, the DNA is TGTGCCAGTAGTATAACGGGCAGGGCTGGGTCCTATGGCTACACCTTC. Encoded protein: CASSITGRAGSYGYTF.

This chain uses TRBV7-9 with TRBJ2-1, with a tentative D call TRBD1 (5 bases). There are 14 residues in the CDR3. Trimming removed 2 bases from V and 11 bases from J, with 16 bases in between. CDR1 and CDR2 (germline): SEHNR, FQNEAQ (reference sequence). The CDR3 coding sequence is TGTGCCAGCAGCTTACTTCAGGGTACAATGAAGCAGTTCTTC. This sequence encodes CASSLLQGTMKQFF. The complete variable domain, with remaining parts taken from reference TRBV7-9 and TRBJ2-1, reads DTGVSQNPRHKITKRGQNVTFRCDPISEHNRLYWYRQTLGQGPEFLTYFQNEAQLEKSRLLSDRFSAERPKGSFSTLEIQRTEQGDSAMYLCASSLLQGTMKQFFGPGTRLTVL.

This clone was observed a few times. Written as DNA, the CDR3 is TGCGCCAGCAGCTTGGCCCAGGCAGGGGGCGACCGTTTTGGCTACACCTTC. It is translated as CASSLAQAGGDRFGYTF. This chain uses TRBV5-1 with TRBJ1-2, with 8 bases that match TRBD1. The CDR3 is made up of 17 amino acids. Germline CDR1 and CDR2: SGHRS and YFSETQ. The V and J ends lost 0 bases and 7 bases, in that order; junction bases with no gene match: 14.

This clone occurred a few times. V gene TRBV28 combines with J gene TRBJ1-1, with 10 bases aligning to TRBD1. V was pared by 3 bases and J by 6 bases, with 19 bases of the junction left unmatched. Germline lookup yields CDR1 MDHEN and CDR2 SYDVKM. The CDR3 is made up of 19 amino acids. As DNA, the CDR3 is TGTGCCAGCAGTTTCCAGTTATGGGACAGGGGTGTGAATTTTGCTGAAGCTTTCTTT. Protein sequence: CASSFQLWDRGVNFAEAFF.

With respect to this clone: The junction shows a germline mismatch at one end, possibly a read error. V is TRBV19 and J is TRBJ2-7; tentatively, D is TRBD2 (6 bases). The CDR3 sequence is 15 residues long. Germline assignment: CDR1 LNHDA and CDR2 SQIVND (reference sequence). Here the CDR3 reads CASSISGARSHEQYF. In DNA form, the CDR3 reads TGTGCCAGTAGTATATCGGGAGCCCGCTCCCACGAGCAGTACTTC.

This chain joins TRBV7-2 and TRBJ2-5, with 12 bases matching TRBD2. The V gene's germline CDR1 is SGHTA and CDR2 FQGNSA. The CDR3 is made up of 14 amino acids. Trimming cost V 4 bases and J 5 bases; bases outside gene matches: 2. The CDR3 loop is CASSSSGRGETQYF. In nucleotides, the CDR3 is TGTGCCAGCAGCTCTAGCGGGAGGGGGGAGACCCAGTACTTC.

The CDR3 here is CATSWGQGAKEQFF. DNA for the CDR3: TGTGCCACCAGTTGGGGACAGGGGGCTAAGGAGCAGTTCTTC. The chain uses TRBV24-1 and TRBJ2-1; TRBD1 matches 12 bases. The CDR3 has 14 amino acids. Losses at the gene ends were 6 bases for V and 10 bases for J; bases not matched to a gene: 6. CDR1 is KGHDR and CDR2 is SFDVKD in the germline V gene.

The rearrangement joins TRBV11-2 to TRBJ1-6; weak D call: TRBD1 (5 bases). The CDR3 is 16 amino acids. Germline CDR1 reads SGHAT; CDR2 reads FQNNGV. Trimming pared 5 bases from V and 3 bases from J, leaving 14 bases between. CDR3 nucleotide sequence: TGTGCCAGCAGCCCCGCGGGGCAGGACTATAATTCACCCCTCCACTTT. Encoded protein: CASSPAGQDYNSPLHF.

The V gene is TRBV10-3, the J gene TRBJ2-2; TRBD2 might be the D (7 bases). V lost 3 bases and J lost 2, with 13 bases in between. Germline values: CDR1 ENHRY, CDR2 SYGVKD. The length of the CDR3 is 16 residues. The CDR3 sequence: CAISEPGGQNTGELFF. The CDR3 DNA is TGTGCCATCAGTGAACCGGGGGGACAAAACACCGGGGAGCTGTTTTTT.

CDR3 protein: CASRTDRYTEAFF. The CDR3, as DNA: TGTGCCAGCAGGACCGACAGGTACACTGAAGCTTTCTTT. This chain joins TRBV27 and TRBJ1-1, with D possibly TRBD1 on 6 matching bases. The ends were cut back, 6 bases at V and 3 bases at J, with 11 bases in the middle. Germline CDR1 MNHEY, CDR2 SMNVEV (reference sequence). This CDR3 has 13 amino acids.

The chain combines TRBV5-1 with TRBJ2-6, with D tentatively TRBD2 (7 bases). This CDR3 comprises 19 residues. CDR1 is SGHRS and CDR2 is YFSETQ in the germline V gene. Trimming stripped 1 base from V and 0 bases from J, with 17 bases between. The chain's CDR3 is CASSLLGGAVPSGANVLTF. CDR3 coding DNA: TGCGCCAGCAGCTTGTTAGGGGGGGCCGTCCCCTCTGGGGCCAACGTCCTGACTTTC.

V usage is TRBV24-1 and J usage is TRBJ2-3; D ambiguous. The V and J ends lost 8 bases and 1 base respectively, with 9 bases between them. The CDR3 totals 13 residues. Looked up from germline, CDR1 is KGHDR and CDR2 is SFDVKD. CDR3: CATNRVGTDTQYF. CDR3 DNA sequence: TGTGCCACCAATCGGGTCGGCACAGATACGCAGTATTTT.

With regard to this clone: Other DNA sequences in the sample encode the same CDR3. V and J are TRBV5-1 and TRBJ2-1; TRBD2 agrees at 14 bases. The CDR3 is made up of 15 amino acids. V was clipped by 3 bases and J by 5 bases; unmatched bases: 1. In germline, CDR1 is SGHRS, CDR2 YFSETQ. Here the CDR3 DNA reads TGCGCCAGCAGCTCGGGACTAGCGGGAGACAATGAGCAGTTCTTC. Translated: CASSSGLAGDNEQFF. Full variable domain (rest looked up from reference TRBV5-1 and TRBJ2-1): KAGVTQTPRYLIKTRGQQVTLSCSPISGHRSVSWYQQTPGQGLQFLFEYFSETQRNKGNFPGRFSGRQFSNSRSEMNVSTLELGDSALYLCASSSGLAGDNEQFFGPGTRLTVL.

The chain uses TRBV21-1 and TRBJ2-5; TRBD2 is the table's D call, not checked against the DNA. TRBV21-1 has pseudogene status. The CDR3 contains 14 residues. CDR3 in DNA: TGTGCCAGCAGCCCCGGGGGGGCCGGGGAGACCCAGTACTTC. This sequence encodes CASSPGGAGETQYF.

The sample holds one count of this clone. The chain joins TRBV6-5 to TRBJ2-4; D is unclear. Trimming took 3 bases from V and 6 from J, leaving 12 bases between them. This CDR3 has 14 residues. Germline lookup yields CDR1 MNHEY and CDR2 SVGAGI. The CDR3 loop is CASSYAATGNIQYF. CDR3 nucleotide sequence: TGTGCCAGCAGTTATGCCGCTACGGGAAACATTCAGTACTTC.

This clone was detected once. The V call is TRBV5-1, the J call TRBJ2-5; D unclear. The CDR3 spans 13 residues. V shed 2 bases and J shed 1 base, with 6 bases lying between them. From germline, CDR1 is SGHRS and CDR2 YFSETQ. The CDR3 nucleotides are TGCGCCAGCAGCTTCATAGCCCAAGAGACCCAGTACTTC. Its translation is CASSFIAQETQYF.

This chain connects TRBV6-5 to TRBJ2-5, with D perhaps matching TRBD1 (7 bases). This CDR3 region has 14 residues. The V end was cut by 2 bases, the J end by 5 bases, with 12 bases between. Germline CDR1 MNHEY, CDR2 SVGAGI. CDR3 in DNA: TGTGCCAGCAGTTACGAGACAGGGAGGGAGACCCAGTACTTC. This gives the protein CASSYETGRETQYF.

The chain recombines TRBV13 with TRBJ2-3; TRBD2 matches 9 bases. The CDR3 covers 15 residues. V gave up 5 bases and J gave up 0 bases; unmatched junction bases: 3. Germline V gives CDR1 PRHDT, CDR2 FYEKMQ (reference sequence). The CDR3 loop is CASSELAGSTDTQYF. CDR3 DNA: TGTGCCAGCAGCGAGCTAGCGGGGAGCACAGATACGCAGTATTTT.

Remarks on this clone: Additional DNA sequences in this sample encode the identical CDR3. The chain has TRBV2 and TRBJ1-6, with 9 bases aligning to TRBD1. Germline assignment: CDR1 SNHLY and CDR2 FYNNEI. The J segment lost 10 bases and the V segment lost 9 bases, leaving 10 bases of the junction unmatched. CDR3 length equals 14 residues. The CDR3 spells CASNTGTGNSPLHF. In DNA form, the CDR3 reads TGTGCCAGTAATACCGGGACAGGGAACTCACCCCTCCACTTT.

The chain combines TRBV19 with TRBJ2-7; the D gene is possibly TRBD1 (5 bases). V was shortened by 4 bases and J by 5 bases, with 15 bases between the two germline ends. The germline V gene encodes CDR1 LNHDA and CDR2 SQIVND (reference sequence). This CDR3 region has 14 residues. The CDR3 coding sequence is TGTGCCAGTAGTACGACAGCCTGGGTGGACGAGCAGTACTTC. Translation gives CASSTTAWVDEQYF.

The genes are TRBV29-1 and TRBJ1-4, with D perhaps matching TRBD1 (5 bases). CDR1 is SQVTM, CDR2 ANQGSEA, per germline. The ends were cut back, 4 bases at V and 10 bases at J, with 13 bases in the middle. The CDR3 has 12 amino acids. DNA for the CDR3: TGCAGCGTTGGATGGGACTCTGGAAAACTGTTTTTT. This codes for CSVGWDSGKLFF.

The CDR3 DNA follows: TGTGCCAGCTCACCGAGCGACAGGGGCTCCTACGAGCAGTACTTC. Its translation is CASSPSDRGSYEQYF. This sequence joins TRBV18 and TRBJ2-7; 8 bases are a match to TRBD1. Trimming removed 3 bases from V and 0 bases from J; junction bases left unmatched: 4. The CDR3 is 15 amino acids. Germline V lookup: CDR1 KGHSH, CDR2 LQKENI.

V is TRBV6-1 and J is TRBJ2-1, with 8 bases that match TRBD2. The germline V gene has CDR1 MNHNS and CDR2 SASEGT. The junction had 13 bases not matched to a gene; V was cut back by 2 bases and J by 4 bases. The CDR3 is 18 residues long. The DNA for the CDR3 is TGTGCCAGCAGTGAATTAATTACGAGCGGGAGTATATACAATGAGCAGTTCTTC. Amino acid sequence: CASSELITSGSIYNEQFF.